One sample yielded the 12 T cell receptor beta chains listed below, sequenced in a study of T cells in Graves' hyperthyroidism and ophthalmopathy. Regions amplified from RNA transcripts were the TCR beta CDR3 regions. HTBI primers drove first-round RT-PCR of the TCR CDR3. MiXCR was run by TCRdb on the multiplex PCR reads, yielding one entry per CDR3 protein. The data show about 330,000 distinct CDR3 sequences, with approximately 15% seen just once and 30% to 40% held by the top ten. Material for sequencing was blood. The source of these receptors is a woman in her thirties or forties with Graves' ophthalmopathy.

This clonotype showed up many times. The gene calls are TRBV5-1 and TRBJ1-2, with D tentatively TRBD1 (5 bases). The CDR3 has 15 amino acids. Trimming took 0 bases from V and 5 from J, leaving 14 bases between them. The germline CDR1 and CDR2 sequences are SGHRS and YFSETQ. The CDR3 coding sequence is TGCGCCAGCAGCTTGGTTCAGGGTTCCCAGTATGGCTACACCTTC. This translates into CASSLVQGSQYGYTF.

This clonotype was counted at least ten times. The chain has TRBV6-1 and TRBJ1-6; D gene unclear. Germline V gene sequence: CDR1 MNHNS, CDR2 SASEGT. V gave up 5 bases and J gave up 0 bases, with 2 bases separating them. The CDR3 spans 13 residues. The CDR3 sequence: CASSSSYNSPLHF. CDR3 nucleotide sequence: TGTGCCAGCAGTAGCTCCTATAATTCACCCCTCCACTTT.

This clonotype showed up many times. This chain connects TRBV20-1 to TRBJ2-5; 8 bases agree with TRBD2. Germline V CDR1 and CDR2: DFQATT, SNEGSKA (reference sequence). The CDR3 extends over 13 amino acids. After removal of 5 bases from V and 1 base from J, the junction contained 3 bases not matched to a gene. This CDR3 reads CSALLAGQETQYF. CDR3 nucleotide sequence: TGCAGTGCTCTTCTAGCGGGCCAAGAGACCCAGTACTTC.

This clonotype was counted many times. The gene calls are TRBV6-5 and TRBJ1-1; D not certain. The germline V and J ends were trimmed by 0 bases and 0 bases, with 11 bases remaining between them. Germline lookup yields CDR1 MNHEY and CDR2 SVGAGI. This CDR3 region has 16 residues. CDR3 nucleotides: TGTGCCAGCAGTTACTCGAGGGCACGTATGAACACTGAAGCTTTCTTT. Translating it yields CASSYSRARMNTEAFF.

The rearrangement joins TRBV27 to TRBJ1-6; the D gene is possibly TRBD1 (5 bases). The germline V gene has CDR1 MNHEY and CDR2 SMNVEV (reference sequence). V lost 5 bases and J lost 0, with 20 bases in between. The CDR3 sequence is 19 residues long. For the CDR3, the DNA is TGTGCCAGCAGTCCAGAGGGGACTAGATGTAGCTCCTATAATTCACCCCTCCACTTT. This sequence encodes CASSPEGTRCSSYNSPLHF.

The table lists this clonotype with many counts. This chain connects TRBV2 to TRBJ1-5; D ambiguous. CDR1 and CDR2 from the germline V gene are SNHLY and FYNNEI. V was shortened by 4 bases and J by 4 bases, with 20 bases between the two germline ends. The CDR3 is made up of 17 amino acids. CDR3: CASSGTHRGILNQPQHF. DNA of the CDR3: TGTGCCAGCAGTGGGACTCACCGGGGAATCTTAAATCAGCCCCAGCATTTT.

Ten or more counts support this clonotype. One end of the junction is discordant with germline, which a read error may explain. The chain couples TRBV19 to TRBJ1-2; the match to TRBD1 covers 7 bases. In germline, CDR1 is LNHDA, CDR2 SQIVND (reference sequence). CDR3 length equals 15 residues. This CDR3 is CASTISGGVAYGYTF. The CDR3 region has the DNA TGTGCCAGTACTATATCAGGGGGGGTCGCCTATGGCTACACCTTC.

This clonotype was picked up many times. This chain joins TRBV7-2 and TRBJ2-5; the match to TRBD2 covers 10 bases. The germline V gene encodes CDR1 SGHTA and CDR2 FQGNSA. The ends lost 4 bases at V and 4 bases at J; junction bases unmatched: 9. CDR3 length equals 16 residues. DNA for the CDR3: TGTGCCAGCAGCTCGACTAGCGGGTGGGCCGGAGAGACCCAGTACTTC. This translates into CASSSTSGWAGETQYF.

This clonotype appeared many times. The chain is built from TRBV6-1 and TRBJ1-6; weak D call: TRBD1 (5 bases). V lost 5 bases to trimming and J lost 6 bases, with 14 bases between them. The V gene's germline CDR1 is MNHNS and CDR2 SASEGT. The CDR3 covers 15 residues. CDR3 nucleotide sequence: TGTGCCAGCAGTCCTACGACAGTCAGTAATTCACCCCTCCACTTT. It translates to CASSPTTVSNSPLHF.

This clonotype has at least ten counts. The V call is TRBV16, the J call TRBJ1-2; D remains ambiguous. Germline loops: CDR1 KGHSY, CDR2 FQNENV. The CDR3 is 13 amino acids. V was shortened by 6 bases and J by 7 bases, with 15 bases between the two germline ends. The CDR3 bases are TGTGCCAGCAGTCTCGGGCCTGTCGGTGGCTACACCTTC. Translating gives CASSLGPVGGYTF.

The CDR3 DNA sequence: TGTGCCAGCATACAGGGCGGCAGCCCCTCTGGAAACACCATATATTTT. Amino acid sequence: CASIQGGSPSGNTIYF. J is TRBJ1-3 and V is TRBV28, with TRBD1 as a possible D gene (6 bases). This CDR3 has 16 amino acids. Between the trimmed V and J ends, which lost 7 bases and 0 bases, there was a span of 16 bases. Germline values: CDR1 MDHEN, CDR2 SYDVKM.

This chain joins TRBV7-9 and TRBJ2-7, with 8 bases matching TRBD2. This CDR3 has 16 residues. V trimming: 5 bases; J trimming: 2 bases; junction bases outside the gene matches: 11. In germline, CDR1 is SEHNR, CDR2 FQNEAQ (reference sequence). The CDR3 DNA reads TGTGCCAGCAGCGTAGGAAATCCGGGAGGGCCCTACGAGCAGTACTTC. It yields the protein CASSVGNPGGPYEQYF.